A selection of T cell receptor beta chains follows, all from one sample in a study of cytomegalovirus exposure and HLA in healthy donors. Here immunoSEQ multiplex PCR was the method, and the copy in TCRdb shows in-frame clones only, minus some. The table lists approximately 110,000 clones, around 86% of them singletons. Sequencing used PBMCs. The receptors were sampled from a woman between 18 and 29 years old in good health and CMV-seropositive. Both conserved end residues are part of each CDR3. The order of the fields is clone size, V gene, J gene, D gene, CDR3 DNA, CDR3 protein. A D gene is named only where the DNA matches it firmly. Part of the rows lack a size; the others show once, few, many or a class for expanded clones.

>-|TRBV28|TRBJ1-4|-
TGTGCCAGCAGTTTACTTACAGGGCTGCGGGAAAAACTGTTTTTT
CASSLLTGLREKLFF
>-|TRBV6-1|TRBJ2-2|TRBD2
TGTGCCAGCAGCGAATGGGGGGGAACGGACACCGGGGAGCTGTTTTTT
CASSEWGGTDTGELFF
>-|TRBV5-1|TRBJ2-2|-
TGCGCCAGCAGCTTGGGGCCAGGGACCGGGGAGCTGTTTTTT
CASSLGPGTGELFF
>-|TRBV2|TRBJ2-5|TRBD1
TGTGCCAGCACCAGGGGGCACCAAGAGACCCAGTACTTC
CASTRGHQETQYF
>-|TRBV7-7|TRBJ2-3|TRBD2
TGTGCCAGCAGCCTAGATCTAGCGGAGAACACGCAGTATTTT
CASSLDLAENTQYF
>once|TRBV18|TRBJ1-2|-
TGTGCCAGCTCACCGGCGGGCGGTAACTATGGCTACACCTTC
CASSPAGGNYGYTF
>-|TRBV18|TRBJ2-1|TRBD2
TGTGCCAGCTCATTATGGCGTGAGGGACCCGGGAGGTTGAACAATGAGCAGTTCTTC
CASSLWREGPGRLNNEQFF
>once|TRBV5-1|TRBJ2-2|-
TGCGCCAGCAGCTTGGAACAGGCGAACACCGGGGAGCTGTTTTTT
CASSLEQANTGELFF
>-|TRBV12-5|TRBJ1-3|-
TGTGCTAGTGGCCTAAAAAGCTACTCTGGAAACACCATATATTTT
CASGLKSYSGNTIYF
>-|TRBV5-1|TRBJ2-1|-
TGCGCCAGCAGCTTGCCGGTTATTCATGAGCAGTTCTTC
CASSLPVIHEQFF
>few|TRBV6-5|TRBJ2-2|-
TGTGCCAGCACCCACGAGGCGAACACCGGGGAGCTGTTTTTT
CASTHEANTGELFF
>-|TRBV6-5|TRBJ2-2|-
TGTGCCAGCAGGCCGGGGTGGGGGAACACCGGGGAGCTGTTTTTT
CASRPGWGNTGELFF
>-|TRBV5-6|TRBJ1-2|-
TGTGCCAGCAGCTTGGGGTCGAGGCTCCATGGCTACACCTTC
CASSLGSRLHGYTF
>-|TRBV5-1|TRBJ2-5|TRBD2
TGCGCCAGCAGCTTGACTAGCGGGATCGAGACCCAGTACTTC
CASSLTSGIETQYF
>-|TRBV6-6|TRBJ1-3|-
TGTGCCAGCAGAGGGGAACATACTGGAAACACCATATATTTT
CASRGEHTGNTIYF
>-|TRBV27|TRBJ2-3|-
TGTGCCAGCAGTTTAACGGCGGGCCACGGGGGCACAGATACGCAGTATTTT
CASSLTAGHGGTDTQYF
>-|TRBV9|TRBJ1-1|-
TGTGCCAGCAGCCTCGGACTTAAGAACACTGAAGCTTTCTTT
CASSLGLKNTEAFF
>few|TRBV2|TRBJ2-2|-
TGTGCCAGCAAACGGGGGGCCTCTAACACCGGGGAGCTGTTTTTT
CASKRGASNTGELFF
>-|TRBV2|TRBJ1-2|-
TGTGCCAGCAGTGAATTCCAGGGGATCTATGGCTACACCTTC
CASSEFQGIYGYTF
>-|TRBV5-6|TRBJ2-7|TRBD2
TGTGCCAGCAGCTTCTCTAGCGGGGGGGCCTCCTACGAGCAGTACTTC
CASSFSSGGASYEQYF
>-|TRBV5-1|TRBJ2-1|-
TGCGCCAGCAGCGTGGACAGATTAAGATACAATGAGCAGTTCTTC
CASSVDRLRYNEQFF
>-|TRBV9|TRBJ1-6|TRBD1
TGTGCCAGCAGCGTAGAAGGGGGCTCCTCACCCCTCCACTTT
CASSVEGGSSPLHF
>-|TRBV5-4|TRBJ2-7|TRBD1
TGTGCCAGCACGCCGCCGGCAGGGGGCGAGCAGTACTTC
CASTPPAGGEQYF
>-|TRBV5-5|TRBJ1-5|-
TGTGCCAGCAGCTTAAGGGGTAGCAATCAGCCCCAGCATTTT
CASSLRGSNQPQHF
>once|TRBV6-5|TRBJ2-2|TRBD2
TGTGCCAGTGGACTAGCGGGGAACACCGGGGAGCTGTTTTTT
CASGLAGNTGELFF
>-|TRBV15|TRBJ2-3|-
TGTGCCACCAGCAGAGGGGTGGGGACTTCCACAGATACGCAGTATTTT
CATSRGVGTSTDTQYF
>-|TRBV5-1|TRBJ2-2|-
TGCGCCAGCAGGTTCGGGGGAAGCGGCACCGGGGAGCTGTTTTTT
CASRFGGSGTGELFF
>few|TRBV2|TRBJ1-6|-
TGTGCCAGCAGTGACAGGGGACCCGACTATAATTCACCCCTCCACTTT
CASSDRGPDYNSPLHF
>-|TRBV21-1|TRBJ2-7|-
TGTGCCAGCAGCTTCCGGGACAGGGGGCGCTACGAGCAGTACTTC
CASSFRDRGRYEQYF
>-|TRBV2|TRBJ2-7|-
TGTGCCAGCAGGGGCAGCTACGAGCAGTACTTC
CASRGSYEQYF
>once|TRBV21-1|TRBJ2-5|-
TGTGCCAGCATCACCCCGAGCGGGAGAGGCCACGCGGGGACCCAGTACTTC
CASITPSGRGHAGTQYF
>-|TRBV6-5|TRBJ1-1|-
TGTGCCAGCAGTTACGTCTACGGGGAGGACACTGAAGCTTTCTTT
CASSYVYGEDTEAFF
>-|TRBV18|TRBJ2-7|TRBD2
TGTGCCAGCTCTCCACGACTAGCGGGAGACCACTACGAGCAGTACTTC
CASSPRLAGDHYEQYF
>few|TRBV7-9|TRBJ1-6|TRBD1
TGTGCCAGCACCATTGGGACAGGAGATAATTCACCCCTCCACTTT
CASTIGTGDNSPLHF
>-|TRBV6-5|TRBJ2-2|TRBD2
TGTGCCAGCAGTTTACCTAGCGGGAGAAACACCGGGGAGCTGTTTTTT
CASSLPSGRNTGELFF
>-|TRBV6-1|TRBJ1-1|-
TGTGCCAGCAGTGGCGTTTCTCCGAGCAAGGCTTTCTTT
CASSGVSPSKAFF
>-|TRBV9|TRBJ1-5|-
TGTGCCAGCAGCGTAGGGGGGGGACGGAATCAGCCCCAGCATTTT
CASSVGGGRNQPQHF
>once|TRBV9|TRBJ1-6|-
TGTGCCAGCAGCGTAGTGGGCGGGGAGTGGGATTCACCCCTCCACTTT
CASSVVGGEWDSPLHF
>few|TRBV7-9|TRBJ1-4|TRBD1
TGTGCCAGCAGCCCCGGACAGGATTTTAATGAAAAACTGTTTTTT
CASSPGQDFNEKLFF
>-|TRBV30|TRBJ2-1|TRBD2
TGTGCCTGGAGTCTCCCGGGCAACAGGGTCGAAGCGGGAGGCTCCTACAATGAGCAGTTCTTC
CAWSLPGNRVEAGGSYNEQFF
>-|TRBV5-5|TRBJ1-2|-
TGTGCCAGCAGCTTGGGGACAAACTATGGCTACACCTTC
CASSLGTNYGYTF
>-|TRBV20-1|TRBJ1-5|-
TGCAGTGCGTCGAGAGAGCAGCCCCAGCATTTT
CSASREQPQHF
>-|TRBV7-6|TRBJ2-1|TRBD2
TGTGCCAGCAGCCGGGAGGGACTAGCGGTAGGCAATGAGCAGTTCTTC
CASSREGLAVGNEQFF
>-|TRBV6-5|TRBJ2-7|-
TGTGCCAGCAGTTACTCGATACAACGGAGCTCCTACGAGCAGTACTTC
CASSYSIQRSSYEQYF
>-|TRBV7-6|TRBJ2-3|-
TGTGCCAGCAGCTTGCGGACACTAAGCACAGATACGCAGTATTTT
CASSLRTLSTDTQYF